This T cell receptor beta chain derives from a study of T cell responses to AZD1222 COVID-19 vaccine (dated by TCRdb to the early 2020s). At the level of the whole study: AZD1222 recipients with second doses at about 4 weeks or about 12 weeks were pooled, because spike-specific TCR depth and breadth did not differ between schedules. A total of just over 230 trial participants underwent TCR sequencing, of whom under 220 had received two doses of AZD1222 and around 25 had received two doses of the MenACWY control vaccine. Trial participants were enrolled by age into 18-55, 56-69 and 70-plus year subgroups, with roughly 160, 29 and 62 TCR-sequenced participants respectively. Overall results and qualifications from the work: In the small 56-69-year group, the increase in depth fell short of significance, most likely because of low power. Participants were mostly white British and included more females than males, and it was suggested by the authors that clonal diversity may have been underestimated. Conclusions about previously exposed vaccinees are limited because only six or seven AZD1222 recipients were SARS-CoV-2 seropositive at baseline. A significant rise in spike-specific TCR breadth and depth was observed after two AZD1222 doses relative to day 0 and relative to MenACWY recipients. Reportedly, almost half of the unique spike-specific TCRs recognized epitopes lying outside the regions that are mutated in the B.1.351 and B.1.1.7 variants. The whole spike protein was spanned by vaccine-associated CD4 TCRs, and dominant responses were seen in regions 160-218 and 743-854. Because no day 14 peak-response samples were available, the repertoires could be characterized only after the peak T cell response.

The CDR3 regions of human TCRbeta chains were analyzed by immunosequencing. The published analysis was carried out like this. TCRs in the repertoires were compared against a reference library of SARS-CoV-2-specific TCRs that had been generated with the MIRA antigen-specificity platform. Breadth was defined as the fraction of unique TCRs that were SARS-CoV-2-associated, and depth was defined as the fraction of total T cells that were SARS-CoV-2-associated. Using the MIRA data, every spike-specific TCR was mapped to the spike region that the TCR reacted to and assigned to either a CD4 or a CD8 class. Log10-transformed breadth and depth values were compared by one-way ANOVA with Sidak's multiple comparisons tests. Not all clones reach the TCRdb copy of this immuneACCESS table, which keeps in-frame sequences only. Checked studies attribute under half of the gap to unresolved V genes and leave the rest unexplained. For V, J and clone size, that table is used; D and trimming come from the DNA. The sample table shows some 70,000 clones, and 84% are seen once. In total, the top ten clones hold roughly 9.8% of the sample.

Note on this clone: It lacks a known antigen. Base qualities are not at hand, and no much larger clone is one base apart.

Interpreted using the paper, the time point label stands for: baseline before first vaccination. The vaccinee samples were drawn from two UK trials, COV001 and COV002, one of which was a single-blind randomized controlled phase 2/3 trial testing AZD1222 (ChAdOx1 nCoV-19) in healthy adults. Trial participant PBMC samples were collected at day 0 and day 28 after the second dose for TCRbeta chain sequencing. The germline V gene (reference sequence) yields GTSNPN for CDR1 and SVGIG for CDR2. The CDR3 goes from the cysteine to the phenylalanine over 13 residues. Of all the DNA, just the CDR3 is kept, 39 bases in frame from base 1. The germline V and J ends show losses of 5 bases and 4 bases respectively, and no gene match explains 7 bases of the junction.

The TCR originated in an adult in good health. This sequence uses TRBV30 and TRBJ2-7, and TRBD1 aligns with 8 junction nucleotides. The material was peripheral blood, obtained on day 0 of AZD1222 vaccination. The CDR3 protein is CAWGQGGPYEQYF. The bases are TGTGCCTGGGGACAGGGTGGACCGTACGAGCAGTACTTC.